A single T cell receptor beta chain is shown here with its context. TCRdb's copy holds only in-frame clones and misses some; the assay was immunoSEQ multiplex PCR. The sample shows 90,000 to 100,000 clones, 75% to 85% of them seen only once. In germline, CDR1 is SGHKS, CDR2 YYEKEE (reference sequence). Trimming took off 4 bases at V and 4 bases at J, with 17 bases between the two ends. This CDR3 has 15 amino acids. The data stem from a study of control samples from healthy donors and cancer patients. This TCR derives from a woman aged 25 to 39 in good health. The chain joins TRBV5-5 to TRBJ1-2; weak D call: TRBD1 (5 bases). Sequencing was carried out using blood. CDR3 in amino acids: CASSAPRGQGYGYTF. The CDR3 DNA reads as TGTGCCAGCAGCGCACCTCGCGGACAAGGCTATGGCTACACCTTC.